The 10 T cell receptor beta chains below all came from one sample that was sequenced in a study of long-term antiretroviral therapy in people with HIV. The immunoSEQ assay was v3.0, run at survey level. Here immunoSEQ multiplex PCR was the method, and the copy in TCRdb shows in-frame clones only, minus some. Of around 28,000 clones in the sample, around 90% were seen once. The sequencing used unsorted PBMCs, collected 1.8 years after starting antiretroviral therapy. All receptors come from a woman in her late teens or twenties with HIV.

The chain couples TRBV5-1 to TRBJ2-5; D ambiguous. CDR1 SGHRS and CDR2 YFSETQ come from the germline V gene. The CDR3 runs to 15 residues. V was pared by 3 bases and J by 4 bases, with 16 bases between. Written as DNA, the CDR3 is TGCGCCAGCAGCTGGGTGGACCCGACACTAGAGACCCAGTACTTC. Its translation is CASSWVDPTLETQYF.

The V call is TRBV19, the J call TRBJ2-7, with 8 nucleotides matching TRBD2. The CDR3 is made up of 13 amino acids. CDR1 and CDR2 from the germline V gene are LNHDA and SQIVND (reference sequence). Trimming cost V 3 bases and J 6 bases; bases outside gene matches: 4. CDR3: CASSMGLGPEQYF. The CDR3 DNA reads TGTGCCAGTAGTATGGGACTAGGCCCCGAGCAGTACTTC.

This rearrangement joins TRBV7-2 to TRBJ2-2; 10 bases agree with TRBD2. Germline V gene data show CDR1 as SGHTA and CDR2 as FQGNSA. The ends lost 5 bases at V and 5 bases at J; junction bases unmatched: 8. CDR3 length equals 16 residues. This chain's CDR3 is CASSPELAGWTGELFF. DNA for the CDR3: TGTGCCAGCAGCCCCGAACTAGCGGGATGGACCGGGGAGCTGTTTTTT.

The CDR3 here is CASSRTSGSGLYEQYF. The CDR3 nucleotides are TGCGCCAGCAGCCGGACTAGCGGGAGTGGTCTGTACGAGCAGTACTTC. The V gene is TRBV4-1, the J gene TRBJ2-7; 13 positions agree with TRBD2. Germline V gives CDR1 MGHRA, CDR2 YSYEKL. This CDR3 is 16 amino acids long. The trim removed 4 bases at V and 4 bases at J, leaving 7 bases unmatched.

This chain links TRBV5-4 with TRBJ2-7, with 8 positions matching TRBD2. V lost 4 bases, J lost 3 bases, and 9 bases stayed unmatched. Germline lookup yields CDR1 SGHNT and CDR2 YYREEE (reference sequence). The CDR3 totals 15 residues. CDR3 nucleotides: TGTGCCAGCAGCCCCGGGGGAGCGGGAGACTACGAGCAGTACTTC. Protein sequence: CASSPGGAGDYEQYF.

This chain connects TRBV5-1 to TRBJ1-4; D unclear. CDR3 length: 15 residues. From germline, CDR1 is SGHRS and CDR2 YFSETQ. Trimming took off 0 bases at V and 4 bases at J, with 10 bases between the two ends. CDR3: CASSLGLLGNEKLFF. For the CDR3, the DNA is TGCGCCAGCAGCTTGGGACTCCTAGGTAATGAAAAACTGTTTTTT.

This sequence joins TRBV7-3 and TRBJ2-7; the D call may be TRBD1 or TRBD2 (5 bases each). V lost 3 bases and J 0 bases, leaving 15 bases between the germline ends. The germline V gene encodes CDR1 SGHTA and CDR2 FQGTGA. The CDR3 sequence is 16 residues long. Here the CDR3 reads CASSLTGTLSSYEQYF. In DNA form, the CDR3 reads TGTGCCAGCAGCTTGACCGGGACCTTGAGCTCCTACGAGCAGTACTTC.

V gene TRBV9 combines with J gene TRBJ2-2; no reliable D call. CDR1 is SGDLS, CDR2 YYNGEE, per germline. The CDR3 loop spans 12 amino acids. The V end was cut by 2 bases, the J end by 1 base, with 0 bases between. CDR3 nucleotide sequence: TGTGCCAGCAGCGTGAACACCGGGGAGCTGTTTTTT. Amino acid sequence: CASSVNTGELFF.

This clone was found a few times. The chain combines TRBV19 with TRBJ2-5; 10 bases agree with TRBD2. In germline, CDR1 is LNHDA, CDR2 SQIVND (reference sequence). After removal of 9 bases from V and 9 bases from J, the junction contained 10 bases not matched to a gene. This CDR3 is built from 13 residues. CDR3 loop: CASRGGAGGPQYF. The DNA of the CDR3 is TGTGCCAGCCGGGGTGGAGCGGGAGGGCCCCAGTACTTC.

This chain links TRBV6-5 with TRBJ2-1; D remains unclear. Germline loops: CDR1 MNHEY, CDR2 SVGAGI. The CDR3 is 13 residues long. V was pared by 6 bases and J by 4 bases, with 10 bases between. The CDR3 loop reads CASRPGPYNEQFF. For the CDR3, the DNA is TGTGCCAGCAGACCCGGGCCTTACAATGAGCAGTTCTTC.